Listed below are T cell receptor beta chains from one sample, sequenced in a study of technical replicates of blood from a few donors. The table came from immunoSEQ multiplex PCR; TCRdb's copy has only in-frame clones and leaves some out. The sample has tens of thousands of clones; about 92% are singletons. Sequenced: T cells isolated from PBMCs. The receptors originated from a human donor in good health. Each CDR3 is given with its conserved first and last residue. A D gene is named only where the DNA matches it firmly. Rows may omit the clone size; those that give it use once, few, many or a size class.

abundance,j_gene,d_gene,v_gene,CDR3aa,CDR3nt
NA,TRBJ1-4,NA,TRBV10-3,CAISVSYRGATNEKLFF,TGTGCCATCAGTGTGTCCTATCGGGGGGCAACTAATGAAAAACTGTTTTTT
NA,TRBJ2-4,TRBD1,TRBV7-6,CASSSTGGSKNIQYF,TGTGCCAGCAGCTCGACAGGGGGATCCAAAAACATTCAGTACTTC
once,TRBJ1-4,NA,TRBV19,CASRTGNEKLFF,TGTGCCAGTAGAACGGGGAATGAAAAACTGTTTTTT
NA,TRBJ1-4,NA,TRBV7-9,CASSPWAGTNEKLFF,TGTGCCAGCAGCCCCTGGGCAGGGACTAATGAAAAACTGTTTTTT
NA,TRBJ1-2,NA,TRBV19,CASIMTASRNYGYTF,TGTGCCAGTATAATGACAGCCTCTCGTAACTATGGCTACACCTTC
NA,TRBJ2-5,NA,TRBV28,CASRSPIETQYF,TGTGCCAGCCGATCTCCTATAGAGACCCAGTACTTC
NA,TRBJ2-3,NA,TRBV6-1,CASSAADTQYF,TGTGCCAGCAGTGCGGCAGATACGCAGTATTTT
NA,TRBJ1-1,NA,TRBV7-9,CASSLRGDTEAFF,TGTGCCAGCAGCTTACGGGGGGACACTGAAGCTTTCTTT
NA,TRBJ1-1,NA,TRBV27,CASSVQGDTEAFF,TGTGCCAGCAGTGTACAGGGTGACACTGAAGCTTTCTTT
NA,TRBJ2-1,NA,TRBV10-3,CAISGGTHYNEQFF,TGTGCCATCAGTGGGGGGACACACTACAATGAGCAGTTCTTC
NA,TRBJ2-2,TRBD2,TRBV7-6,CASSFRLAGKTSNTGELFF,TGTGCCAGCAGCTTTCGACTAGCGGGGAAGACTTCGAACACCGGGGAGCTGTTTTTT
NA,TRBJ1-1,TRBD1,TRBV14,CASSRRDRGVFGAFF,TGTGCCAGCAGCCGCCGGGACAGGGGCGTCTTTGGAGCTTTCTTT
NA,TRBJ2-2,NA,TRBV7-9,CASSFTSRAGELFF,TGTGCCAGCAGCTTCACGAGCAGGGCCGGGGAGCTGTTTTTT
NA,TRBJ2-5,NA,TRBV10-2,CASREQYQETQYF,TGCGCCAGCAGGGAACAGTACCAAGAGACCCAGTACTTC
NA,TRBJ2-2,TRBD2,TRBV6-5,CASMGGTNTGELFF,TGTGCCAGCATGGGAGGGACGAACACCGGGGAGCTGTTTTTT
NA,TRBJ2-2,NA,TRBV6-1,CASSPQGGELFF,TGTGCCAGCAGTCCACAGGGCGGGGAGCTGTTTTTT
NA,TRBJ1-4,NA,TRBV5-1,CASSLEGRGEEKLFF,TGCGCCAGCAGCTTGGAGGGCAGGGGAGAGGAAAAACTGTTTTTT
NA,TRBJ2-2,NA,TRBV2,CASIPTVTGELFF,TGTGCCAGCATCCCTACAGTCACCGGGGAGCTGTTTTTT
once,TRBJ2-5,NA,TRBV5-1,CASSLGRARKETQYF,TGCGCCAGCAGCTTGGGCAGGGCCAGGAAAGAGACCCAGTACTTC
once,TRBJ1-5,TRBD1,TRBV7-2,CASSPTLGQLNQPQHF,TGTGCCAGCAGCCCAACGCTGGGACAGTTGAATCAGCCCCAGCATTTT
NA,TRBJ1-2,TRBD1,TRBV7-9,CASSLGGQPPRSYGYTF,TGTGCCAGCAGCTTAGGGGGACAGCCTCCCCGGAGCTATGGCTACACCTTC
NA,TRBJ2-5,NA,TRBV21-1,CASTLTGREETQYF,TGTGCCAGCACGCTAACAGGGAGAGAAGAGACCCAGTACTTC
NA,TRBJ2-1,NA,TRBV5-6,CASRSPGVGASEQFF,TGTGCCAGCAGATCCCCGGGTGTAGGGGCAAGTGAGCAGTTCTTC
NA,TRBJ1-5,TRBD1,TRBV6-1,CASSEEWAGGYNQPQHF,TGTGCCAGCAGTGAAGAGTGGGCAGGGGGCTACAATCAGCCCCAGCATTTT
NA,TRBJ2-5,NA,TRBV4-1,CASKAVGSRQETQYF,TGCGCCAGCAAGGCGGTTGGGAGTCGCCAAGAGACCCAGTACTTC
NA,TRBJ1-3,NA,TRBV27,CASRDFDSGNTIYF,TGTGCCAGCCGGGACTTCGACTCTGGAAACACCATATATTTT
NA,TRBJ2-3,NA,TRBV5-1,CASSLSPSTDTQYF,TGCGCCAGCAGCTTGTCCCCTAGCACAGATACGCAGTATTTT
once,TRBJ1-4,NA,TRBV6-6,CASAGRENEKLFF,TGTGCCAGCGCTGGGCGGGAAAATGAAAAACTGTTTTTT
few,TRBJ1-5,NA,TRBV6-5,CASRNRDNQPQHF,TGTGCCAGCAGAAACAGGGACAATCAGCCCCAGCATTTT
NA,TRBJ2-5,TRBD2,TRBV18,CASSPRGGKETQYF,TGTGCCAGCTCACCCCGGGGGGGTAAAGAGACCCAGTACTTC
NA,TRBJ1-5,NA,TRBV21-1,CASSKGPDRDSNQPQHF,TGTGCCAGCAGCAAAGGGCCGGACAGGGATAGCAATCAGCCCCAGCATTTT
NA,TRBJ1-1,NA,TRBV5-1,CASSPHSLSNTEAFF,TGCGCCAGCAGCCCCCACTCTCTGTCGAACACTGAAGCTTTCTTT
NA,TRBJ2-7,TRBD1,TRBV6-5,CASKGTGTFSEQYF,TGTGCCAGCAAAGGGACAGGAACGTTTTCCGAGCAGTACTTC
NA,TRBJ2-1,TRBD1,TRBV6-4,CASSPMTGGSSYNEQFF,TGTGCCAGCAGCCCAATGACAGGGGGGTCCTCCTACAATGAGCAGTTCTTC
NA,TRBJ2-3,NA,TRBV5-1,CASSLDRTDTQYF,TGCGCCAGCAGCTTGGACAGAACAGATACGCAGTATTTT
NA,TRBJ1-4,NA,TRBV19,CASSIEEEKLFF,TGTGCCAGTAGTATAGAGGAGGAAAAACTGTTTTTT
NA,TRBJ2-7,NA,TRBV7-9,CASSLTISGGEQYF,TGTGCCAGCAGCTTAACCATCTCCGGAGGAGAGCAGTACTTC
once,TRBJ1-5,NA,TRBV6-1,CASSGREGRGQPQHF,TGTGCCAGCAGTGGCAGGGAGGGACGGGGTCAGCCCCAGCATTTT
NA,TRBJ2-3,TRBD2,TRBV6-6,CASSTAGEPSTDTQYF,TGTGCCAGCAGTACTGCGGGGGAACCTAGCACAGATACGCAGTATTTT
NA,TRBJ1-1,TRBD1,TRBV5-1,CASSSLTGALGAEAFF,TGCGCCAGCAGCTCATTAACAGGGGCCCTGGGGGCTGAAGCTTTCTTT
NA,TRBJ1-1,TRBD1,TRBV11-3,CASSIMDRGTEAFF,TGTGCCAGCAGCATAATGGACAGGGGCACTGAAGCTTTCTTT
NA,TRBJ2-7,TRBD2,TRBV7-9,CASSLLAGVVYEQYF,TGTGCCAGCAGCCTTCTAGCGGGAGTCGTGTACGAGCAGTACTTC
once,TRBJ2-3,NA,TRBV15,CATSQRTPDTQYF,TGTGCCACCAGCCAGCGAACTCCAGATACGCAGTATTTT
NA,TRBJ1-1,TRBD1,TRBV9,CASSQTGGNTEAFF,TGTGCCAGCAGCCAGACAGGGGGGAACACTGAAGCTTTCTTT
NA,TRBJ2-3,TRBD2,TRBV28,CASLKREGLRADTQYF,TGTGCCAGCCTGAAGCGGGAGGGCCTCCGCGCAGATACGCAGTATTTT
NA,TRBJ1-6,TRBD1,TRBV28,CASKGAAGRKSYNSPLHF,TGTGCCTCCAAGGGGGCGGCAGGGAGAAAGTCCTATAATTCACCCCTCCACTTT
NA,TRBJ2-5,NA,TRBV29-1,CSAMGGLSQETQYF,TGCAGCGCCATGGGCGGGTTGTCCCAAGAGACCCAGTACTTC
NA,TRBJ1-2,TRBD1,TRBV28,CASSPEPGTGDYGYTF,TGTGCCAGCAGTCCCGAACCCGGGACAGGCGACTATGGCTACACCTTC
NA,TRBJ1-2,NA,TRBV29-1,CSVEAEPGQYNYGYTF,TGCAGCGTTGAAGCGGAGCCGGGACAATACAACTATGGCTACACCTTC
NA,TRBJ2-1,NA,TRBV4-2,CASSQVAVGSYNEQFF,TGTGCCAGCAGCCAAGTAGCGGTAGGATCCTACAATGAGCAGTTCTTC